Shown below are 26 T cell receptor beta chains from a single sample sequenced in a study of T cells in Graves' hyperthyroidism and ophthalmopathy. Researchers took RNA transcripts and amplified the TCR beta CDR3 regions from them. An initial round of RT-PCR targeting the TCR CDR3 relied on the HTBI primer set. TCRdb used MiXCR to reprocess the multiplex PCR reads, holding one entry per CDR3 protein. The sample contains approximately 500,000 distinct CDR3 sequences, 35% to 55% of which appear only once. Input material: peripheral blood or thyroid tissue (not recorded which). The receptors here all came from a woman aged 18-29 years with Graves' hyperthyroidism.

This clonotype was observed many times. The genes are TRBV5-5 and TRBJ2-7; TRBD1 is a possible D gene (6 bases). In germline, CDR1 is SGHKS, CDR2 YYEKEE (reference sequence). Trimming took 0 bases from V and 3 from J, leaving 16 bases between them. CDR3 length: 16 amino acids. The CDR3 DNA is TGTGCCAGCAGCTTGGGAGGATTGACAGGCTTCTACGAGCAGTACTTC. It yields the protein CASSLGGLTGFYEQYF.

This sequence joins TRBV5-4 and TRBJ2-5; 7 bases align to TRBD2. The V segment lost 6 bases and the J segment 5 bases; nucleotides outside the gene matches: 13. CDR1 is SGHNT, CDR2 YYREEE, per germline (reference sequence). This CDR3 has 15 residues. The CDR3 coding sequence is TGTGCCAGCAACCGTATGGGGAGGGGATATGAGACCCAGTACTTC. Its protein product is CASNRMGRGYETQYF.

This clonotype was observed at least ten times. The chain links TRBV7-9 to TRBJ2-2; D uncertain. V dropped 5 bases and J dropped 4 bases, with 8 bases sitting between them. Germline CDR1 SEHNR, CDR2 FQNEAQ (reference sequence). The CDR3 contains 13 residues. This CDR3 reads CASSPLGTGELFF. The CDR3 DNA reads TGTGCCAGCAGCCCCCTGGGCACCGGGGAGCTGTTTTTT.

This clonotype came up many times. The chain couples TRBV6-4 to TRBJ1-2; 10 nucleotides match TRBD1. This CDR3 has 15 amino acids. Germline V lookup: CDR1 MRHNA, CDR2 SNTAGT. V shed 6 bases and J 3 bases; nucleotides not matched to a gene: 7. The CDR3 loop is CASSTGTGDYYGYTF. The CDR3 DNA reads as TGTGCCAGCAGCACCGGGACAGGGGACTACTATGGCTACACCTTC.

The chain links TRBV7-9 to TRBJ2-7; 9 bases match TRBD1. Trimming removed 4 bases from V and 6 bases from J; junction bases left unmatched: 10. The germline CDR1 and CDR2 sequences are SEHNR and FQNEAQ (reference sequence). The CDR3 totals 15 residues. This chain's CDR3 is CASSSPGTGSPEQYF. The CDR3 nucleotides read TGTGCCAGCAGCTCCCCCGGGACAGGGTCCCCCGAGCAGTACTTC.

The chain recombines TRBV29-1 with TRBJ1-3; tentatively, D is TRBD1 (5 bases). The germline CDR1 and CDR2 sequences are SQVTM and ANQGSEA. Trimming pared 4 bases from V and 4 bases from J, leaving 11 bases between. The CDR3 has 13 amino acids. CDR3 sequence (DNA): TGCAGCGTTGTTTCCGGGGACGGAAACACCATATATTTT. Translating it yields CSVVSGDGNTIYF.

This clonotype was picked up many times. This chain connects TRBV7-6 to TRBJ1-2; TRBD1 is a possible D gene (5 bases). Trimming stripped 0 bases from V and 2 bases from J, with 7 bases between. From germline, CDR1 is SGHVS and CDR2 FNYEAQ. CDR3 length equals 14 residues. The CDR3 reads CASSLARGNYGYTF. Here the CDR3 DNA reads TGTGCCAGCAGCTTAGCCCGGGGGAACTATGGCTACACCTTC.

In its sample, this clonotype was seen once. The CDR3, as DNA: TGCAGCTCGGACGGGGCCGGCGAGGACACTGAAGCTTTCTTT. Translating gives CSSDGAGEDTEAFF. The chain combines TRBV29-1 with TRBJ1-1, with TRBD1 as a possible D gene (5 bases). The CDR3 covers 14 residues. CDR1 is SQVTM and CDR2 is ANQGSEA in the germline V gene. Trimming took off 8 bases at V and 3 bases at J, with 19 bases between the two ends.

This clonotype came up once. The rearrangement uses TRBV7-9 and TRBJ2-5; perhaps TRBD2 as D (7 bases). The V gene's germline CDR1 is SEHNR and CDR2 FQNEAQ (reference sequence). This CDR3 spans 16 amino acids. Deletions cut 1 base from V and 5 bases from J, with 17 bases between. The CDR3 spells CASSLDREGSSETQYF. CDR3 coding DNA: TGTGCCAGCAGCTTAGACAGGGAGGGCAGCTCGGAGACCCAGTACTTC.

J is TRBJ1-1 and V is TRBV12-3 or TRBV12-4; 7 bases line up with TRBD1. V trimming: 5 bases; J trimming: 0 bases; junction bases outside the gene matches: 6. This CDR3 has 15 amino acids. The CDR3 sequence: CASSPPTGMNTEAFF. The CDR3 DNA reads as TGTGCCAGCAGTCCCCCGACAGGGATGAACACTGAAGCTTTCTTT.

The chain couples TRBV29-1 to TRBJ2-5; no firm D call. V gave up 4 bases and J gave up 1 base, with 4 bases separating them. This CDR3 is 11 amino acids long. The germline CDR1 and CDR2 sequences are SQVTM and ANQGSEA. CDR3 residues: CSVAFQETQYF. The CDR3 DNA reads TGCAGCGTTGCCTTCCAAGAGACCCAGTACTTC.

In its sample, this clonotype was seen a few times. The chain couples TRBV20-1 to TRBJ2-1; 7 bases are shared with TRBD1. Germline V CDR1 and CDR2: DFQATT, SNEGSKA (reference sequence). V lost 6 bases and J lost 9; bases outside the gene matches: 11. There are 13 residues in the CDR3. CDR3 in amino acids: CSASGTADGEQFF. In nucleotides, the CDR3 is TGCAGTGCGTCCGGGACAGCCGACGGTGAGCAGTTCTTC.

The V and J genes are TRBV14 and TRBJ1-1; no clear D gene. The CDR3 spans 15 residues. V was shortened by 4 bases and J by 1 base, with 13 bases between the two germline ends. Germline CDR1 is SGHDN and CDR2 is FVKESK. CDR3 sequence (DNA): TGTGCCAGCAGCCCCACTGGCGCGGAGAACACTGAAGCTTTCTTT. Translation gives CASSPTGAENTEAFF. The full variable domain, with the rest looked up from reference TRBV14 and TRBJ1-1, is EAGVTQFPSHSVIEKGQTVTLRCDPISGHDNLYWYRRVMGKEIKFLLHFVKESKQDESGMPNNRFLAERTGGTYSTLKVQPAELEDSGVYFCASSPTGAENTEAFFGQGTRLTVV.

In regard to this clonotype: At one end, the junction sequence differs from germline, possibly due to a read error. The genes are TRBV7-2 and TRBJ2-6; 8 nucleotides match TRBD2. This CDR3 has 13 residues. Germline V gene data show CDR1 as SGHTA and CDR2 as FQGNSA. The CDR3 spells CASSFGGGNVLTF. The CDR3 coding sequence is TGTGCCAGCAGCTTCGGGGGGGGCAACGTCCTGACTTTC.

V usage is TRBV7-9 and J usage is TRBJ1-1, with TRBD1 matching over 7 bases. CDR3 length equals 13 residues. Germline-derived CDR1 and CDR2 are SEHNR and FQNEAQ (reference sequence). With 5 bases clipped from V and 5 bases from J, the junction kept 5 bases outside the gene matches. This CDR3 reads CASSQSRGTEAFF. The CDR3 coding sequence is TGTGCCAGCAGCCAGTCCAGGGGGACTGAAGCTTTCTTT.

Ten or more counts support this clonotype. The chain employs TRBV12-3 or TRBV12-4 and TRBJ2-7; D remains unclear. The CDR3 has 12 amino acids. V lost 3 bases and J lost 6, with 9 bases in between. CDR3 sequence reads: CASSFISAEQYF. Written as DNA, the CDR3 is TGTGCCAGCAGTTTTATCAGCGCCGAGCAGTACTTC.

This clonotype was picked up many times. This chain uses TRBV5-6 with TRBJ2-7, with TRBD2 identical over 12 bases. V was clipped by 4 bases and J by 2 bases; unmatched bases: 10. Germline CDR1 reads SGHDT; CDR2 reads YYEEEE. This CDR3 has 17 residues. The DNA for the CDR3 is TGTGCCAGCAGCGCGGGAGGGCTAGCGGGAGGGCCCTACGAGCAGTACTTC. Translation gives CASSAGGLAGGPYEQYF.

This clonotype occurred many times. This chain connects TRBV19 to TRBJ1-2, with D maybe TRBD1 (5 bases). The CDR3 extends over 12 amino acids. The germline V gene encodes CDR1 LNHDA and CDR2 SQIVND (reference sequence). The germline V and J ends were trimmed by 7 bases and 7 bases, with 13 bases remaining between them. CDR3 amino acids: CASNQQDSGYTF. CDR3 coding DNA: TGTGCCAGTAACCAACAGGATTCTGGCTACACCTTC.

This clonotype was detected only a few times. The rearrangement joins TRBV2 to TRBJ1-1; a weak D match, TRBD1 (5 bases). V lost 4 bases and J lost 1, with 13 bases in between. Germline CDR1 reads SNHLY; CDR2 reads FYNNEI. The CDR3 is 15 amino acids. The CDR3 protein is CASSGYRLKNTEAFF. The CDR3 coding sequence is TGTGCCAGCAGTGGATACAGGTTAAAGAACACTGAAGCTTTCTTT.

In this sample, this clonotype turned up many times. The chain recombines TRBV7-2 with TRBJ1-4; D gene ambiguous. This CDR3 contains 15 residues. Germline V CDR1 and CDR2: SGHTA, FQGNSA. V was pared by 3 bases and J by 8 bases, with 16 bases between. The chain's CDR3 is CASSFSVRSIEKLFF. The CDR3 DNA is TGTGCCAGCAGCTTCAGCGTTCGGTCCATAGAAAAACTGTTTTTT. Full variable domain (outside the CDR3, taken from reference TRBV7-2 and TRBJ1-4): GAGVSQSPSNKVTEKGKDVELRCDPISGHTALYWYRQSLGQGLEFLIYFQGNSAPDKSGLPSDRFSAERTGGSVSTLTIQRTQQEDSAVYLCASSFSVRSIEKLFFGSGTQLSVL.

V is TRBV14 and J is TRBJ2-7; the D is unclear. The germline CDR1 and CDR2 sequences are SGHDN and FVKESK. The CDR3 length is 15 residues. With 2 bases removed from V and 1 base from J, the gap between germline ends came to 12 bases. CDR3: CASSQYVAKSYEQYF. Written as DNA, the CDR3 is TGTGCCAGCAGCCAATACGTAGCTAAGTCCTACGAGCAGTACTTC.

The sample holds a few counts of this clonotype. This chain uses TRBV30 with TRBJ1-3; D remains ambiguous. Trimming pared 2 bases from V and 4 bases from J, leaving 6 bases between. The CDR3 has 12 amino acids. The germline V gene encodes CDR1 GTSNPN and CDR2 SVGIG (reference sequence). DNA for the CDR3: TGTGCCTGGAGTAGGGCGGGAAACACCATATATTTT. As protein: CAWSRAGNTIYF.

The chain joins TRBV20-1 to TRBJ2-7; maybe TRBD2 (6 bases). Germline CDR1 is DFQATT and CDR2 is SNEGSKA (reference sequence). V lost 1 base and J lost 7, with 14 bases in between. The CDR3 extends over 13 amino acids. The CDR3 DNA reads as TGCAGTGCTAGAGGGCAGGGAGGCAATGAGCAGTACTTC. This codes for CSARGQGGNEQYF.

This clonotype was found a few times. The chain joins TRBV2 to TRBJ1-5, with TRBD1 matching 9 bases. With V trimmed by 7 bases and J by 7 bases, 5 bases remained unmatched. The germline V gene encodes CDR1 SNHLY and CDR2 FYNNEI. The length of the CDR3 is 13 residues. In DNA, the CDR3 is TGTGCCAGCAAGGACAGGGGTGTCCAGCCCCAGCATTTT. Residues: CASKDRGVQPQHF.

In regard to this clonotype: One base away lies a much larger clone, so this may be a sequencing read error. The chain joins TRBV5-4 to TRBJ2-7; no clear D gene. There are 16 residues in the CDR3. Germline loops: CDR1 SGHNT, CDR2 YYREEE (reference sequence). CDR3 amino acids: CASSPTQASVAYEQHF. The CDR3 DNA follows: TGTGCCAGCAGCCCGACCCAGGCCAGCGTAGCCTACGAGCAGCACTTC.

The V gene is TRBV7-6, the J gene TRBJ2-7; 10 positions agree with TRBD2. The CDR3 loop spans 16 amino acids. The germline CDR1 and CDR2 sequences are SGHVS and FNYEAQ. J lost 1 base, V lost 5 bases, and 8 bases had no gene match. CDR3 sequence reads: CASSLTGTSESYEQYF. The DNA for the CDR3 is TGTGCCAGCAGCCTGACCGGGACTAGCGAGTCCTACGAGCAGTACTTC. Together with reference TRBV7-6 and TRBJ2-7, the CDR3 gives the full variable domain: GAGVSQSPRYKVTKRGQDVALRCDPISGHVSLYWYRQALGQGPEFLTYFNYEAQQDKSGLPNDRFSAERPEGSISTLTIQRTEQRDSAMYRCASSLTGTSESYEQYFGPGTRLTVT.